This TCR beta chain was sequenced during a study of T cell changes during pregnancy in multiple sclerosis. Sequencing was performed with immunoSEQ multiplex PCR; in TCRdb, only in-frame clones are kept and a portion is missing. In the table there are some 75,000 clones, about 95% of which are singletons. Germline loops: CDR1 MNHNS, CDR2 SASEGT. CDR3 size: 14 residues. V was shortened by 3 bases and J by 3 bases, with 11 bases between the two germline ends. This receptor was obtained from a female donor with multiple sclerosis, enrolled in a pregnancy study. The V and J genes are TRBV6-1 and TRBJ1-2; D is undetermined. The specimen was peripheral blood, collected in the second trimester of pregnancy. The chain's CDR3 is CASSETGGDYGYTF. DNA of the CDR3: TGTGCCAGCAGTGAGACCGGAGGAGACTATGGCTACACCTTC.